This entry describes one TCR beta chain. The V gene's germline CDR1 is KGHSH and CDR2 LQKENI. Trimming removed 3 bases at V and 13 bases at J, with 21 bases between. This CDR3 has 14 amino acids. The data derive from a study of PD-1 blockade in classical Hodgkin lymphoma. Data came from immunoSEQ multiplex PCR; TCRdb stores just in-frame clones and leaves some out. The profile shows roughly 28,000 clones, under 85% of them singletons. Each of the patients experienced relapse following autologous stem cell transplantation, and their brentuximab vedotin exposure differed. The V call is TRBV18, the J call TRBJ1-2; the D is unclear. This TCR came from a human donor with classical Hodgkin lymphoma. Sequencing was performed on peripheral blood mononuclear cells (PBMCs), taken before the second cycle of nivolumab. For the CDR3, the DNA is TGTGCCAGCTCACCTCCTAGTGGCACGGGCGAGCTCACCTTC. It is translated as CASSPPSGTGELTF. Full variable domain (rest looked up from reference TRBV18 and TRBJ1-2): NAGVMQNPRHLVRRRGQEARLRCSPMKGHSHVYWYRQLPEEGLKFMVYLQKENIIDESGMPKERFSAEFPKEGPSILRIQQVVRGDSAAYFCASSPPSGTGELTFGSGTRLTVV.